This T cell receptor (beta chain) is from a study of circulating tumor DNA in untreated peripheral T-cell lymphoma. The study, taken as a whole, reports: In 76% of patients, tumor-specific clonotypes were identified.

The table came from immunoSEQ multiplex PCR; TCRdb's copy has only in-frame clones and leaves some out. The sample includes about 9,200 clones, about 76% of them seen just once. The germline V gene has CDR1 LNHNV and CDR2 YYDKDF (reference sequence). The V segment lost 3 bases and the J segment 1 base; nucleotides outside the gene matches: 1. CDR3 length: 16 amino acids. In regard to this clone: Its specificity is not known.

Tumor tissue was collected at baseline, before treatment began. The sequencing input was tumor tissue. V gene TRBV15 combines with J gene TRBJ2-5, with 14 bases that match TRBD2. The TCR was taken from a human donor with peripheral T-cell lymphoma. CDR3 coding DNA: TGTGCCACCAGCAGTGGACTAGCGGGGGGCCAAGAGACCCAGTACTTC. Its translation: CATSSGLAGGQETQYF.